The rows below give T cell receptor beta chains drawn from one sample of a study of blood T cell repertoires in COVID-19. The protocol was immunoSEQ multiplex PCR, while the TCRdb copy is restricted to in-frame clones and leaves out a portion. The data contain 52,000 or so clones, roughly nine tenths of them singletons. Material: peripheral blood. These TCRs come from a man aged 50 to 59 with acute or convalescent COVID-19. Each CDR3 is given without its conserved first and last residue.

v_gene: TRBV11-2; CDR3aa: ASSPRGTVFTDTQY
v_gene: TRBV30; CDR3aa: AWSVVGGSSPLH
v_gene: TRBV21-1; CDR3aa: ASSKVHCRGMEAF
v_gene: TRBV7-8; CDR3aa: ASSLGRAGELF
v_gene: TRBV3-1/TRBV3-2; CDR3aa: ASSQEWAGGQETQY
v_gene: TRBV2; CDR3aa: ASSERTSGTYEQY
v_gene: TRBV14; CDR3aa: ASSRQGRVGQY
v_gene: TRBV6-1; CDR3aa: ASSEIPRGHLGNTIY
v_gene: TRBV18; CDR3aa: ASSPPRMTGGLNTEAF
v_gene: TRBV6-5; CDR3aa: ATGQLNTEAF